This T cell receptor beta chain was documented in a study of Graves' ophthalmopathy and Graves' hyperthyroidism. Turning to the study itself: Peripheral blood sampling preceded any treatment and occurred at initial diagnosis.

The CDR3 covers 14 residues. Germline loops: CDR1 SGHRS, CDR2 YFSETQ. Between the trimmed V and J ends, which lost 3 bases and 7 bases, there was a span of 13 bases. It was on clinical symptoms, serum thyroxine, TRAb, thyroid ultrasound and orbital computed tomography that diagnosis relied. The sequenced template was RNA, covering the TCR beta CDR3 region. Investigators did first-round RT-PCR with HTBI primers, then second-round multiplex PCR. MiXCR, run by TCRdb on the multiplex PCR reads, gives a single entry per CDR3 protein. The sample shows almost 750,000 distinct CDR3 sequences, approximately 40% of them seen only once. This clonotype appeared a few times. Its specificity is not known. Whole-study results and caveats: In blood appeared most of the expanded thyroid clonotypes whose frequency exceeded 0.001.

What was sequenced was peripheral blood. This sequence originates from an adult man with Graves' ophthalmopathy. This chain joins TRBV5-1 and TRBJ1-4; perhaps TRBD1 as D (6 bases). In nucleotides, the CDR3 is TGCGCCAGCAGCTCAGGGGAGTTGGGTGAAAAACTGTTTTTT. As protein: CASSSGELGEKLFF.